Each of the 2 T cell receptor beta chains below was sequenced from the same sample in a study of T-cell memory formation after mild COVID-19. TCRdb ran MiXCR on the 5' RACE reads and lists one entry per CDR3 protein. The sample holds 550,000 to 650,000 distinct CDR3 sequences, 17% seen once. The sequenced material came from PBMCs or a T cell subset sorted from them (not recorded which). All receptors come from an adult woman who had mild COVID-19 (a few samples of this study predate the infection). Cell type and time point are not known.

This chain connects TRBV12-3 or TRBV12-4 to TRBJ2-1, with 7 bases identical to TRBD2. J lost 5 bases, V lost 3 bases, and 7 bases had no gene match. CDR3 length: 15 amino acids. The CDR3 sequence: CASSFGGRVNNEQFF. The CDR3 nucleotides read TGTGCCAGCAGTTTTGGCGGGAGAGTTAACAATGAGCAGTTCTTC.

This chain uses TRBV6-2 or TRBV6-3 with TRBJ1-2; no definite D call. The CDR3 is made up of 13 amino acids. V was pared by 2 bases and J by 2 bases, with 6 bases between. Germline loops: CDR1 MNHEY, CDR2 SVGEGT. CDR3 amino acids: CASSYGQNYGYTF. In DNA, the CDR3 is TGTGCCAGCAGTTACGGCCAGAACTATGGCTACACCTTC.